The next 24 T cell receptor beta chains were all read from a single sample in a study of identical twins. TCRdb called the 5' RACE reads again in MiXCR, with one record for every CDR3 protein. Of 600,000 to 800,000 distinct CDR3 sequences listed, over 20% are singletons. The same sample was also studied in work on T cells expressing NK-cell markers.

Sequenced material: PBMCs. The receptors stem from a young woman in good health.

The chain employs TRBV6-5 and TRBJ2-1; unclear D gene. V lost 0 bases and J lost 7, with 7 bases in between. CDR1 and CDR2 (germline): MNHEY, SVGAGI. There are 13 residues in the CDR3. CDR3 protein: CASSYSMRNEQFF. CDR3 in DNA: TGTGCCAGCAGTTACTCGATGAGGAATGAGCAGTTCTTC.

This clonotype was picked up a small number of times. The chain is built from TRBV6-1 and TRBJ1-6; the match to TRBD1 covers 7 bases. J gave up 9 bases and V 6 bases, and 8 bases lay outside the gene matches. Germline V gene sequence: CDR1 MNHNS, CDR2 SASEGT. The CDR3 totals 14 residues. The CDR3 loop is CASSQGVEGSPLHF. The CDR3 nucleotides are TGTGCCAGCAGCCAGGGGGTGGAGGGTTCACCCCTCCACTTT.

This clonotype was counted only a few times. The chain combines TRBV12-3 or TRBV12-4 with TRBJ2-7; unclear D gene. CDR3 length equals 15 residues. V gave up 3 bases and J gave up 6 bases, with 18 bases separating them. CDR3 loop: CASSFGMISGSEQYF. The CDR3 DNA reads as TGTGCCAGCAGTTTTGGTATGATCTCTGGATCCGAGCAGTACTTC.

This clonotype appeared a few times. The chain couples TRBV20-1 to TRBJ2-2, with 12 nucleotides matching TRBD1. Per the germline V gene, CDR1 is DFQATT and CDR2 is SNEGSKA (reference sequence). Trimming cost V 3 bases and J 5 bases; bases outside gene matches: 10. This CDR3 contains 17 residues. CDR3 residues: CSARPGQGAAWTGELFF. CDR3 sequence (DNA): TGCAGTGCTAGGCCGGGACAGGGGGCGGCATGGACCGGGGAGCTGTTTTTT.

A note on this clonotype: Germline and junction disagree at one end, which may indicate a read error. CDR3 protein: CSVVVGSSSYDEQFF. Written as DNA, the CDR3 is TGCAGCGTTGTTGTAGGGTCTTCCTCCTACGATGAGCAGTTCTTC. The chain employs TRBV29-1 and TRBJ2-1; D is ambiguous. The CDR3 contains 15 residues. Germline lookup yields CDR1 SQVTM and CDR2 ANQGSEA.

This clonotype came up many times. This chain connects TRBV12-3 or TRBV12-4 to TRBJ2-7; D unresolved. The ends were cut back, 6 bases at V and 3 bases at J, with 9 bases in the middle. The CDR3 loop spans 12 amino acids. The CDR3 here is CASRSSSYEQYF. Here the CDR3 DNA reads TGTGCCAGCAGAAGCTCCAGCTACGAGCAGTACTTC.

This clonotype was detected only a few times. This chain connects TRBV5-6 to TRBJ1-1; D not resolved. Deletions cut 0 bases from V and 6 bases from J, with 9 bases between. In germline, CDR1 is SGHDT, CDR2 YYEEEE. The CDR3 spans 13 residues. The CDR3 DNA reads TGTGCCAGCAGCTTGGCCACGGGTCCTGAAGCTTTCTTT. Translation: CASSLATGPEAFF.

There are many counts of this clonotype. The chain links TRBV7-2 to TRBJ2-5, with 12 bases fitting TRBD2. J lost 4 bases, V lost 2 bases, and 2 bases had no gene match. The CDR3 sequence is 15 residues long. CDR1 SGHTA and CDR2 FQGNSA come from the germline V gene. In DNA form, the CDR3 reads TGTGCCAGCAGCTTAAGACTAGCGGGAGCAGAGACCCAGTACTTC. This translates into CASSLRLAGAETQYF.

The chain recombines TRBV10-3 with TRBJ2-3; a possible D gene is TRBD1 (6 bases). In germline, CDR1 is ENHRY, CDR2 SYGVKD. The CDR3 is made up of 14 amino acids. Trimming stripped 10 bases from V and 0 bases from J, with 14 bases between. The CDR3 region has the DNA TGTGCCACTGTGGACAGCTCTAGCACAGATACGCAGTATTTT. Amino acids: CATVDSSSTDTQYF.

V gene TRBV20-1 combines with J gene TRBJ1-1; D possibly corresponds to TRBD1 (6 bases). Germline-derived CDR1 and CDR2 are DFQATT and SNEGSKA (reference sequence). The CDR3 is made up of 15 amino acids. Trimming stripped 6 bases from V and 6 bases from J, with 23 bases between. CDR3 nucleotide sequence: TGCAGTGCCAAACATCGCGAGACAGGCAGTCCTGAAGCTTTCTTT. As protein: CSAKHRETGSPEAFF.

The V gene is TRBV20-1, the J gene TRBJ2-3; 8 bases fit TRBD2. This CDR3 spans 15 amino acids. V shed 0 bases and J 5 bases; nucleotides not matched to a gene: 7. CDR1 is DFQATT, CDR2 SNEGSKA, per germline (reference sequence). In DNA form, the CDR3 reads TGCAGTGCTAGAGATGGAGCGGGGGTGAAAGATACGCAGTATTTT. Its translation is CSARDGAGVKDTQYF.

At least ten counts were recorded for this clonotype. The V and J genes are TRBV12-3 or TRBV12-4 and TRBJ2-5, with D possibly being TRBD1 or TRBD2 (6 bases each). Trimming pared 3 bases from V and 4 bases from J, leaving 12 bases between. CDR3 length: 14 residues. Written as DNA, the CDR3 is TGTGCCAGCAGTTTGGGGGGCGGAACAGAGACCCAGTACTTC. Protein product: CASSLGGGTETQYF.

This clonotype has a handful of counts. One end of the junction is discordant with germline, which a read error may explain. The chain uses TRBV10-3 and TRBJ2-7; D remains ambiguous. In germline, CDR1 is ENHRY, CDR2 SYGVKD. The CDR3 spans 11 residues. The CDR3 DNA follows: TGTGCCATCGGTGACGCCCACGAGCAGTACTTC. Amino acids: CAIGDAHEQYF.

The rearrangement uses TRBV30 and TRBJ2-2, with 11 bases lining up with TRBD1. Germline values: CDR1 GTSNPN, CDR2 SVGIG (reference sequence). The CDR3 has 15 residues. Trimming removed 5 bases from V and 3 bases from J; junction bases left unmatched: 5. CDR3 nucleotide sequence: TGTGCCTGGCCGGGACAGGGGGTTTACACCGGGGAGCTGTTTTTT. This gives the protein CAWPGQGVYTGELFF.

This clonotype was seen a handful of times. V and J are TRBV6-5 and TRBJ2-7; TRBD1 aligns across 8 bases. The V gene's germline CDR1 is MNHEY and CDR2 SVGAGI. The CDR3 is 14 residues long. V lost 1 base and J lost 9; bases outside the gene matches: 8. The CDR3 nucleotides read TGTGCCAGCAGTTACTACTTGGGACAGGATGGGCAGTACTTC. Its protein is CASSYYLGQDGQYF.

This chain uses TRBV9 with TRBJ2-3; TRBD2 matches at 9 bases. CDR1 is SGDLS, CDR2 YYNGEE, per germline. The trim removed 3 bases at V and 2 bases at J, leaving 4 bases unmatched. The CDR3 loop spans 15 amino acids. The CDR3 loop is CASSATSGLTDTQYF. The CDR3 DNA is TGTGCCAGCAGCGCGACTAGCGGCCTCACAGATACGCAGTATTTT.

V gene TRBV24-1 combines with J gene TRBJ1-5; D is unclear. The V gene's germline CDR1 is KGHDR and CDR2 SFDVKD. V dropped 2 bases and J dropped 5 bases, with 3 bases sitting between them. CDR3 length: 12 amino acids. The CDR3 sequence: CATSDSDQPQHF. The CDR3 bases are TGTGCCACCAGTGATTCGGATCAGCCCCAGCATTTT.

The rearrangement joins TRBV18 to TRBJ1-6; 12 bases are shared with TRBD1. The CDR3 is 15 amino acids. Germline values: CDR1 KGHSH, CDR2 LQKENI. The J segment lost 9 bases and the V segment lost 5 bases, leaving 5 bases of the junction unmatched. DNA of the CDR3: TGTGCCAGCTCAGCGGGACAGGGGGCGATTTCACCCCTCCACTTT. Its translation is CASSAGQGAISPLHF.

Only a few counts were recorded for this clonotype. The CDR3 bases are TGTGCCAGCAGCCTCACTAGCGCGGACGGGGAGCTGTTTTTT. It specifies CASSLTSADGELFF. This chain connects TRBV7-2 to TRBJ2-2, with 7 bases that match TRBD2. This CDR3 contains 14 residues. V lost 5 bases to trimming and J lost 7 bases; unmatched junction nucleotides: 7. Per the germline V gene, CDR1 is SGHTA and CDR2 is FQGNSA.

This clonotype was picked up one time. The V and J genes are TRBV7-6 and TRBJ2-2; 9 bases are a match to TRBD1. Germline CDR1 and CDR2: SGHVS and FNYEAQ. CDR3 size: 17 residues. J lost 3 bases, V lost 1 base, and 6 bases had no gene match. The CDR3 coding sequence is TGTGCCAGCAGCTTAGTCGCCGGACAGGGGCACACCGGGGAGCTGTTTTTT. This sequence encodes CASSLVAGQGHTGELFF.

The CDR3 protein is CASSIEVNRANNYGYTF. Here the CDR3 DNA reads TGTGCCAGTAGTATAGAAGTTAACAGGGCCAATAACTATGGCTACACCTTC. The genes are TRBV19 and TRBJ1-2; tentatively, D is TRBD1 (6 bases). Trimming cost V 0 bases and J 1 base, with 15 bases left between them. The CDR3 runs 17 residues. Germline V gene data show CDR1 as LNHDA and CDR2 as SQIVND (reference sequence).

The chain recombines TRBV27 with TRBJ1-2, with D possibly being TRBD1 (5 bases). This CDR3 has 15 amino acids. V was shortened by 3 bases and J by 0 bases, with 11 bases between the two germline ends. From germline, CDR1 is MNHEY and CDR2 SMNVEV (reference sequence). The CDR3 bases are TGTGCCAGCAGTTTTCTCGGGGGGTCTAACTATGGCTACACCTTC. This gives the protein CASSFLGGSNYGYTF.

In its sample, this clonotype was seen a few times. This chain connects TRBV29-1 to TRBJ1-1; D gene uncertain. CDR3 length: 12 residues. The V end was cut by 4 bases, the J end by 1 base, with 7 bases between. Germline values: CDR1 SQVTM, CDR2 ANQGSEA. CDR3 nucleotide sequence: TGCAGCGTTGGATTTAGGAACACTGAAGCTTTCTTT. The encoded protein is CSVGFRNTEAFF.

The chain recombines TRBV21-1 with TRBJ1-6. TRBV21-1 is labeled a pseudogene. The CDR3 spans 15 residues. CDR3 nucleotides: TGTGCCAGCAGCAACTTGGCGGCTGGGAGGACACCCCTCCACTTT. Its protein product is CASSNLAAGRTPLHF.